The 30 T cell receptor beta chains listed next were all sequenced from one sample in a study of somatic mutations in cytotoxic T cells in rheumatoid arthritis. Some clones are missing from TCRdb's copy, which holds only in-frame ones; the method was immunoSEQ multiplex PCR. The sample shows some 2,300 clones, over 80% of them seen only once. Sequencing used CD8+ T cells sorted from blood. The receptors here all came from a woman in her seventies with rheumatoid arthritis.

The V and J genes are TRBV27 and TRBJ1-1; 8 bases line up with TRBD1. Germline V gene sequence: CDR1 MNHEY, CDR2 SMNVEV (reference sequence). V shed 2 bases, J shed 1 base, and the junction held 6 bases outside the gene matches. The CDR3 is 16 residues long. The DNA of the CDR3 is TGTGCCAGCAGTTTAGGTGGGACAGGCGGGAACACTGAAGCTTTCTTT. It is translated as CASSLGGTGGNTEAFF.

This chain links TRBV2 with TRBJ2-2, with D unresolved. V lost 0 bases and J 4 bases, leaving 6 bases between the germline ends. The CDR3 length is 14 residues. Germline CDR1 SNHLY, CDR2 FYNNEI. The CDR3 sequence: CASSEAFSTGELFF. The DNA of the CDR3 is TGTGCCAGCAGTGAAGCCTTTTCCACCGGGGAGCTGTTTTTT.

This clone has only one observation. V gene TRBV30 combines with J gene TRBJ2-7; D is possibly TRBD1 (5 bases). V was clipped by 5 bases and J by 2 bases, with 16 bases between them. Looked up from germline, CDR1 is GTSNPN and CDR2 is SVGIG (reference sequence). This CDR3 is 14 amino acids long. The CDR3 bases are TGTGCCTGGCCCCCGCCGACAGATACCTACGAGCAGTACTTC. Its translation: CAWPPPTDTYEQYF.

V gene TRBV19 combines with J gene TRBJ1-5, with TRBD1 identical over 9 bases. With 5 bases clipped from V and 5 bases from J, the junction kept 4 bases outside the gene matches. CDR1 and CDR2 from the germline V gene are LNHDA and SQIVND (reference sequence). The CDR3 covers 14 residues. The CDR3 reads CASSVWTGDQPQHF. In DNA form, the CDR3 reads TGTGCCAGTAGTGTTTGGACAGGGGATCAGCCCCAGCATTTT.

This rearrangement joins TRBV5-1 to TRBJ2-7; 10 bases map to TRBD2. V was pared by 0 bases and J by 4 bases, with 10 bases of the junction left unmatched. CDR1 is SGHRS and CDR2 is YFSETQ in the germline V gene. This CDR3 has 17 amino acids. CDR3 protein: CASSLGASGRGSYEQYF. CDR3 DNA: TGCGCCAGCAGCTTGGGGGCCAGCGGGAGGGGGTCATACGAGCAGTACTTC.

This clone was counted once. The V and J genes are TRBV4-3 and TRBJ2-1, with 8 nucleotides matching TRBD1. This CDR3 region has 14 residues. V shed 0 bases, J shed 7 bases, and the junction held 2 bases outside the gene matches. The germline V gene encodes CDR1 LGHNA and CDR2 YSLEER. This CDR3 reads CASSQETGANEQFF. The CDR3 bases are TGCGCCAGCAGCCAAGAGACAGGGGCAAATGAGCAGTTCTTC.

V usage is TRBV9 and J usage is TRBJ2-1, with D possibly TRBD2 on 6 matching bases. CDR3 length equals 13 residues. Trimming took 4 bases from V and 8 from J, leaving 13 bases between them. Germline V gene sequence: CDR1 SGDLS, CDR2 YYNGEE. The CDR3 region is CASSLGGVHEQFF. The CDR3 DNA reads as TGTGCCAGCAGCCTAGGCGGGGTCCATGAGCAGTTCTTC.

V gene TRBV11-2 combines with J gene TRBJ2-7; unclear D gene. V was cut by 2 bases and J by 4 bases, with 6 bases left in between. The CDR3 has 12 amino acids. Germline V gene sequence: CDR1 SGHAT, CDR2 FQNNGV. This CDR3 reads CASSLLSYEQYF. The CDR3 nucleotides read TGTGCCAGCAGCTTATTATCGTACGAGCAGTACTTC.

This chain uses TRBV18 with TRBJ2-3; 10 nucleotides line up with TRBD1. J gave up 6 bases and V 4 bases, and 13 bases lay outside the gene matches. In germline, CDR1 is KGHSH, CDR2 LQKENI. The CDR3 is 17 residues long. CDR3 DNA: TGTGCCAGCTCACTTTCGACGACAGGGGGCTCGGGTGATACGCAGTATTTT. As protein: CASSLSTTGGSGDTQYF.

The chain links TRBV13 to TRBJ1-1; TRBD1 agrees at 8 bases. CDR1 is PRHDT and CDR2 is FYEKMQ in the germline V gene (reference sequence). With V trimmed by 2 bases and J by 11 bases, 4 bases remained unmatched. There are 12 residues in the CDR3. CDR3 sequence (DNA): TGTGCCAGCAGCTTATCGGACAGGGACGCTTTCTTT. Its translation is CASSLSDRDAFF.

This chain uses TRBV6-4 with TRBJ2-1, with 8 bases that match TRBD2. V was pared by 3 bases and J by 1 base, with 2 bases of the junction left unmatched. The CDR3 covers 15 residues. Germline V lookup: CDR1 MRHNA, CDR2 SNTAGT. CDR3 in amino acids: CASSEGLGSYNEQFF. CDR3 nucleotides: TGTGCCAGCAGTGAGGGACTAGGGTCCTACAATGAGCAGTTCTTC.

V gene TRBV11-2 combines with J gene TRBJ2-7; perhaps TRBD2 as D (6 bases). CDR1 is SGHAT and CDR2 is FQNNGV in the germline V gene. The ends were cut back, 5 bases at V and 2 bases at J, with 13 bases in the middle. The CDR3 runs to 14 residues. The CDR3 sequence: CASSHRDWTYEQYF. The CDR3 region has the DNA TGTGCCAGCAGCCACCGGGACTGGACCTACGAGCAGTACTTC.

The rearrangement uses TRBV4-2 and TRBJ2-3, with 7 bases fitting TRBD2. CDR3 length: 16 residues. V shed 0 bases and J 4 bases; nucleotides not matched to a gene: 7. Germline lookup yields CDR1 LGHNA and CDR2 YNFKEQ. The CDR3 DNA is TGTGCCAGCAGCCAAGAAGGAGCGGGGAGCGCAGATACGCAGTATTTT. As protein: CASSQEGAGSADTQYF.

The V call is TRBV6-4, the J call TRBJ2-1; 9 nucleotides agree with TRBD2. Germline V gene lookup returns CDR1 MRHNA and CDR2 SNTAGT. V lost 6 bases to trimming and J lost 5 bases; unmatched junction nucleotides: 8. CDR3 length equals 15 residues. CDR3 coding DNA: TGTGCCAGCAGCCCCGCTAGCGGGACGCACAATGAGCAGTTCTTC. Translation: CASSPASGTHNEQFF.

The chain combines TRBV27 with TRBJ2-7; D ambiguous. Trimming took off 6 bases at V and 3 bases at J, with 21 bases between the two ends. Germline CDR1 is MNHEY and CDR2 is SMNVEV (reference sequence). There are 16 residues in the CDR3. Written as DNA, the CDR3 is TGTGCCAGCAGCCCCCAAAGCCCACCCGAGAACTACGAGCAGTACTTC. Its translation is CASSPQSPPENYEQYF.

V is TRBV15 and J is TRBJ2-1; tentative D call: TRBD1 (6 bases). CDR3 length equals 15 residues. V was trimmed by 3 bases and J by 9 bases, leaving 18 bases between them. Germline V gives CDR1 LNHNV, CDR2 YYDKDF (reference sequence). The CDR3 sequence is CATSSTRLTGTEQFF. In nucleotides, the CDR3 is TGTGCCACCAGCAGCACCAGACTAACAGGGACTGAGCAGTTCTTC. Full variable domain (remainder filled in from reference TRBV15 and TRBJ2-1): DAMVIQNPRYQVTQFGKPVTLSCSQTLNHNVMYWYQQKSSQAPKLLFHYYDKDFNNEADTPDNFQSRRPNTSFCFLDIRSPGLGDTAMYLCATSSTRLTGTEQFFGPGTRLTVL.

This chain connects TRBV27 to TRBJ2-1; 9 bases align to TRBD2. Germline CDR1 reads MNHEY; CDR2 reads SMNVEV (reference sequence). V dropped 4 bases and J dropped 4; count of bases not matched to a gene: 2. There are 14 residues in the CDR3. The CDR3 loop reads CASSWAGGYNEQFF. In nucleotides, the CDR3 is TGTGCCAGCAGTTGGGCGGGAGGGTACAATGAGCAGTTCTTC.

This clone was counted once. The chain recombines TRBV25-1 with TRBJ2-7, with 12 positions matching TRBD2. CDR1 MGHDK and CDR2 SYGVNS come from the germline V gene. The V segment lost 5 bases and the J segment 4 bases; nucleotides outside the gene matches: 9. The CDR3 totals 16 residues. The CDR3: CASSNRLAGEYYEQYF. The CDR3 nucleotides read TGTGCCAGCAGTAACAGACTAGCGGGAGAATATTACGAGCAGTACTTC.

This chain joins TRBV10-1 and TRBJ2-3; 14 nucleotides line up with TRBD2. The V gene's germline CDR1 is WNHNN and CDR2 SYGVQD (reference sequence). With 6 bases clipped from V and 4 bases from J, the junction kept 6 bases outside the gene matches. The CDR3 is 16 residues long. The CDR3 loop is CASRPGLAGAADTQYF. The CDR3 bases are TGCGCCAGCAGACCGGGACTAGCGGGAGCGGCAGATACGCAGTATTTT.

With regard to this clone: Other DNA sequences from this sample encode an identical CDR3 as well. This chain joins TRBV6-5 and TRBJ1-6, with a possible D match to TRBD1 (6 bases). CDR1 is MNHEY and CDR2 is SVGAGI in the germline V gene. The length of the CDR3 is 15 residues. Deletions cut 3 bases from V and 7 bases from J, with 13 bases between. The CDR3 DNA follows: TGTGCCAGCAGTTATCTGACAGGTGACAATTCACCCCTCCACTTT. This gives the protein CASSYLTGDNSPLHF.

The chain links TRBV21-1 to TRBJ2-5; the DNA was not compared with TRBD2, the D call given in the table. TRBV21-1 is classified as a pseudogene. The CDR3 totals 15 residues. The CDR3 DNA reads as TGTGCCAGCAGGGATAGCGGGATATTTAAAGAGACCCAGTACTTC. Protein: CASRDSGIFKETQYF.

The table lists this clone with a count of one. This chain uses TRBV5-6 with TRBJ2-6; weak D call: TRBD1 (5 bases). V was shortened by 0 bases and J by 0 bases, with 13 bases between the two germline ends. CDR1 is SGHDT and CDR2 is YYEEEE in the germline V gene. This CDR3 is 18 amino acids long. The CDR3 is CASSLAPSTVSGANVLTF. The DNA of the CDR3 is TGTGCCAGCAGCTTGGCTCCTTCGACAGTCTCTGGGGCCAACGTCCTGACTTTC.

This clone was counted only a few times. The CDR3 DNA reads TGTGCCAGCCTGGGACTACCAAACAATGAGCAGTTCTTC. Translated, it gives CASLGLPNNEQFF. This chain links TRBV5-6 with TRBJ2-1, with 7 positions matching TRBD2. The V gene's germline CDR1 is SGHDT and CDR2 YYEEEE. The CDR3 has 13 amino acids. Germline trimming cut 7 bases from V and 5 bases from J; bases unmatched to any gene: 6.

The chain is built from TRBV9 and TRBJ2-1, with D tentatively TRBD2 (6 bases). Trimming pared 0 bases from V and 3 bases from J, leaving 10 bases between. In germline, CDR1 is SGDLS, CDR2 YYNGEE. This CDR3 comprises 15 residues. The CDR3 is CASSVDGSFYNEQFF. Written as DNA, the CDR3 is TGTGCCAGCAGCGTAGACGGGAGCTTCTACAATGAGCAGTTCTTC.

The rearrangement uses TRBV5-1 and TRBJ1-1, with 8 bases identical to TRBD1. Trimming cost V 5 bases and J 0 bases; bases outside gene matches: 3. Germline V gene sequence: CDR1 SGHRS, CDR2 YFSETQ. The CDR3 is 14 amino acids. The CDR3 sequence: CASSYRGLNTEAFF. CDR3 nucleotide sequence: TGCGCCAGCAGTTACAGGGGGTTGAACACTGAAGCTTTCTTT.

The rearrangement joins TRBV29-1 to TRBJ2-2; 11 positions agree with TRBD2. J lost 6 bases, V lost 7 bases, and 4 bases had no gene match. Germline V gene lookup returns CDR1 SQVTM and CDR2 ANQGSEA. This CDR3 is built from 13 residues. CDR3 region: CSGVAGGSGELFF. The CDR3 DNA follows: TGCAGCGGTGTAGCGGGAGGGTCCGGGGAGCTGTTTTTT.

The J gene is TRBJ2-1, the V gene TRBV5-1, with D tentatively TRBD1 (5 bases). Per the germline V gene, CDR1 is SGHRS and CDR2 is YFSETQ. V lost 2 bases to trimming and J lost 3 bases, with 15 bases between them. The CDR3 length is 16 residues. CDR3 sequence (DNA): TGCGCCAGCAGCTTTTCTTGGGCGACAGACTACAATGAGCAGTTCTTC. Its protein product is CASSFSWATDYNEQFF.

This clone was seen only a few times. The genes are TRBV7-9 and TRBJ2-7, with D possibly matching TRBD2 (5 bases). Germline V gene lookup returns CDR1 SEHNR and CDR2 FQNEAQ (reference sequence). The V and J ends lost 1 base and 5 bases respectively, with 12 bases between them. CDR3 length: 14 residues. In DNA, the CDR3 is TGTGCCAGCAGCTTAGGGCTAGCCCACCACGAGCAGTACTTC. It yields the protein CASSLGLAHHEQYF.

The rearrangement joins TRBV9 to TRBJ2-2; TRBD2 agrees at 7 bases. Trimming removed 5 bases from V and 4 bases from J; junction bases left unmatched: 11. The CDR3 covers 16 residues. Germline CDR1 and CDR2: SGDLS and YYNGEE. CDR3 amino acids: CASSTKSGIGTGELFF. The CDR3 region has the DNA TGTGCCAGCAGTACCAAAAGCGGGATAGGCACCGGGGAGCTGTTTTTT.

Comments on this clone: At one of its ends the junction is not consistent with the germline gene, which may arise from a read error. Other DNA sequences from this sample encode an identical CDR3 as well. This chain joins TRBV10-3 and TRBJ2-5; the match to TRBD1 covers 12 bases. CDR1 is ENHRY, CDR2 SYGVKD, per germline. This CDR3 is built from 14 residues. CDR3 in amino acids: CAISGTGGTETQYF. The CDR3, as DNA: TGCGCCATCAGTGGGACAGGGGGCACAGAGACCCAGTACTTC.